This T cell receptor beta chain was observed in a study of T cell repertoires in cytomegalovirus infection. In TCRdb, the reads were re-called with MiXCR into one record per CDR3 protein. Of about 770,000 distinct CDR3 sequences listed, under 35% are singletons. With 2 bases removed from V and 6 bases from J, the gap between germline ends came to 12 bases. The CDR3 is 14 amino acids. This clonotype was picked up a small number of times. The target antigen is unknown. This TCR was recovered from a human donor in good health (CMV status not recorded). Some clones in this sample may be carry-over from other donors' samples. The sample was cultured CD8+ T cells from PBMCs, taken from culture after CMV antigen stimulation. The chain couples TRBV12-3 or TRBV12-4 to TRBJ2-3, with D hard to call. CDR3 DNA: TGTGCCAGCAGTTTATTGGGTCCCTCGGATACGCAGTATTTT. Translation: CASSLLGPSDTQYF.